This T cell receptor (beta chain) was sequenced in a study of metastatic and nonmetastatic thyroid tumors. The overall study: Repertoire comparison spanned blood and tumor or nodule tissue of malignant and benign thyroid patients.

The CDR3 is 14 amino acids. The junction had 9 bases not matched to a gene; V was cut back by 7 bases and J by 7 bases. Germline assignment: CDR1 DFQATT and CDR2 SNEGSKA (reference sequence). No treatment had been given to any patient before thyroid surgery. Study processing details: Clinicopathological groups supplied CDR3 differences that were used to build a distant-metastasis classifier for papillary thyroid cancer. TCRdb re-called the PCR reads through MiXCR. The V and J calls were determined by TCRdb, not by the authors. The data contain 64,000 or so clones, 15% to 20% of them singletons. The sample consisted of blood. The sequence derives from a male donor with papillary thyroid cancer or a benign thyroid nodule (not recorded which). Some clones in this sample may be carry-over from other donors' samples. This sequence joins TRBV20-1 and TRBJ2-2; 10 nucleotides match TRBD2. The CDR3 nucleotides read TGCAGTGTTTCCAGCGGGAGGGCGAGCGGGGAGCTGTTTTTT. This codes for CSVSSGRASGELFF.